This TCR beta chain was observed in a study of OX40 agonist ivuxolimab in advanced cancers. Study at large: Under the entry rules, prior anti-PD-1, anti-PD-L1 or anti-CTLA-4 therapy was allowed, and roughly 39% had some. Whole-study findings and limits: Clonal expansion from baseline to week 6 occurred in both CD4+ and CD8+ T cells.

For this clone: Its antigen is unknown.

Patients were ineligible given autoimmune disease history or systemic immunosuppression. Assay: immunoSEQ multiplex PCR; the TCRdb copy retains only in-frame clones and omits some. The table records tens of thousands of clones, roughly nine tenths of them present only once. This receptor was taken from an adult with an advanced solid tumor such as melanoma, head and neck, liver or kidney cancer. The input for sequencing was CD4+ or CD8+ T cells sorted from blood, taken in a trial of the OX40 agonist ivuxolimab.

The CDR3 spells CASSQAASGETQYF. CDR3 sequence (DNA): TGCGCCAGCAGCCAAGCCGCTAGCGGGGAGACCCAGTACTTC. The V gene is TRBV4-1, the J gene TRBJ2-5; TRBD2 matches 8 bases. J lost 5 bases, V lost 1 base, and 3 bases had no gene match. The length of the CDR3 is 14 residues. Per germline, CDR1 MGHRA and CDR2 YSYEKL.